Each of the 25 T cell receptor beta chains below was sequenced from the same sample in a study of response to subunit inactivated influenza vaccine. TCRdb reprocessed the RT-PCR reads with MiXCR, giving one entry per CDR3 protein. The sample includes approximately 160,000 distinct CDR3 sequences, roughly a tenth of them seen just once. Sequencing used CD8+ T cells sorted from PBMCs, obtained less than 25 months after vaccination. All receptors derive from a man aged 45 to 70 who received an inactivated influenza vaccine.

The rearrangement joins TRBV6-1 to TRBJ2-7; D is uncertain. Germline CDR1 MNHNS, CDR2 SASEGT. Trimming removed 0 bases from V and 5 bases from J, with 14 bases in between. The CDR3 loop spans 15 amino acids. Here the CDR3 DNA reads TGTGCCAGCAGTGAAGCGCTAGTAGCTTTAGACGAGCAGTACTTC. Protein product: CASSEALVALDEQYF.

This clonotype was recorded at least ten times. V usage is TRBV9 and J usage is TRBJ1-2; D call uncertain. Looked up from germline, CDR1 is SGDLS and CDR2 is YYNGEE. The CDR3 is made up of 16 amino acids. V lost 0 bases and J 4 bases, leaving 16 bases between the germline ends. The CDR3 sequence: CASSVAGDPTAYGYTF. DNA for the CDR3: TGTGCCAGCAGCGTAGCGGGTGACCCAACCGCCTATGGCTACACCTTC.

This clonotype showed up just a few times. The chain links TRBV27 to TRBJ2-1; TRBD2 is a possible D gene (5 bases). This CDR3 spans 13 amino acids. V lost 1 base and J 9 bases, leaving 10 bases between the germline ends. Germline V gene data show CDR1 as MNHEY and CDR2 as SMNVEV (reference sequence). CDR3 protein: CASSLFGGIEQFF. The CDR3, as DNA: TGTGCCAGCAGTTTATTTGGAGGTATTGAGCAGTTCTTC.

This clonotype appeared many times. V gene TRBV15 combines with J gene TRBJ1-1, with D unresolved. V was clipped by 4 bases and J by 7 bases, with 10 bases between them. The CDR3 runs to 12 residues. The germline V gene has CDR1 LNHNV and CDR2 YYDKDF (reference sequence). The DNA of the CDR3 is TGTGCCACCAGCACGAACAGTATTGAAGCTTTCTTT. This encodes CATSTNSIEAFF. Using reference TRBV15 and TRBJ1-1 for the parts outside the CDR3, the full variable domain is DAMVIQNPRYQVTQFGKPVTLSCSQTLNHNVMYWYQQKSSQAPKLLFHYYDKDFNNEADTPDNFQSRRPNTSFCFLDIRSPGLGDTAMYLCATSTNSIEAFFGQGTRLTVV.

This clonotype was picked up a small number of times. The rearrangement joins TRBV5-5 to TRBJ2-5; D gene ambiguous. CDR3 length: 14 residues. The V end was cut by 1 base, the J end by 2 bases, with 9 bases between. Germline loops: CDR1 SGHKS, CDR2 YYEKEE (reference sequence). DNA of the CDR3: TGTGCCAGCAGCTTGTTTCAGGATCAAGAGACCCAGTACTTC. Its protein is CASSLFQDQETQYF.

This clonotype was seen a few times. The CDR3 sequence: CASSLAGVLYEQYF. CDR3 sequence (DNA): TGTGCCAGCAGCTTGGCAGGGGTATTATACGAGCAGTACTTC. The chain has TRBV11-2 and TRBJ2-7; D might be TRBD1 (6 bases). The V end lost 3 bases, the J end lost 4 bases, and 13 bases lay between the germline ends. Germline CDR1 SGHAT, CDR2 FQNNGV. CDR3 length equals 14 residues.

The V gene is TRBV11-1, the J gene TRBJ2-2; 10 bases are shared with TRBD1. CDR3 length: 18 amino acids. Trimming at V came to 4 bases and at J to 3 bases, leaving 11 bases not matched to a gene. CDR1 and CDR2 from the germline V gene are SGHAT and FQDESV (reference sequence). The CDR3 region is CASSYPRPGQGHTGELFF. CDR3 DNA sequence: TGTGCCAGCAGCTACCCTAGGCCGGGACAGGGGCACACCGGGGAGCTGTTTTTT.

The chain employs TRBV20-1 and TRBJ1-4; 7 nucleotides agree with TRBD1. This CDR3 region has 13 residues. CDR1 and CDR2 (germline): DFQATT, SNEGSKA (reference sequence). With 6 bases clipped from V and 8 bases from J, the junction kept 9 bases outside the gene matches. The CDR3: CSAPTGLREKLFF. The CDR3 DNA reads TGCAGTGCCCCGACAGGGCTTCGAGAAAAACTGTTTTTT.

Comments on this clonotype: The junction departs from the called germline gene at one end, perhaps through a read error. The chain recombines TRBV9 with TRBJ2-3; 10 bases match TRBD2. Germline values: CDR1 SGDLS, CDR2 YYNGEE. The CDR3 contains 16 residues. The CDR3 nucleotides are TGTGCCAGCAGCATAAGCGGGGGGGCAGGGACAGATCCGCAGTATTTT. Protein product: CASSISGGAGTDPQYF.

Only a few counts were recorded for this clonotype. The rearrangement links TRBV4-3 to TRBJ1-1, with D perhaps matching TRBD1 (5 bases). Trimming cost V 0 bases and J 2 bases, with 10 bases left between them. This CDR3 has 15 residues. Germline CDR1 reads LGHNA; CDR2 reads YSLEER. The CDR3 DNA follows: TGCGCCAGCAGCCAAGATACCAGGGCCAACACTGAAGCTTTCTTT. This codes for CASSQDTRANTEAFF.

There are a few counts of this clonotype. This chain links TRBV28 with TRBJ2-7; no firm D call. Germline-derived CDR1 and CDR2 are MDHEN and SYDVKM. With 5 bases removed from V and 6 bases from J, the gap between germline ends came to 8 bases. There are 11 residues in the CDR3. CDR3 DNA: TGTGCCAGCAGTAAAGCCTTCGAGCAGTACTTC. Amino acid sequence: CASSKAFEQYF.

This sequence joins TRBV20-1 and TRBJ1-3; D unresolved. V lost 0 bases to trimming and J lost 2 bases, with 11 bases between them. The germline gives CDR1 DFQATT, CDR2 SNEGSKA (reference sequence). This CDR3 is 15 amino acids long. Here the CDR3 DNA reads TGCAGTGCTAGAGATCTGTCGGCGGCTGGAAACACCATATATTTT. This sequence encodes CSARDLSAAGNTIYF.

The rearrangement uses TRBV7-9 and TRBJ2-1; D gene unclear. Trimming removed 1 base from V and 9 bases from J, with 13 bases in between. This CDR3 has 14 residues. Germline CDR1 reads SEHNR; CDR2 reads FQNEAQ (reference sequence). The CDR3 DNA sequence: TGTGCCAGCAGCTTAGTCAGGCCGAACATTGAGCAGTTCTTC. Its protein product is CASSLVRPNIEQFF. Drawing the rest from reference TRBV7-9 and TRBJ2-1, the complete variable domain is DTGVSQNPRHKITKRGQNVTFRCDPISEHNRLYWYRQTLGQGPEFLTYFQNEAQLEKSRLLSDRFSAERPKGSFSTLEIQRTEQGDSAMYLCASSLVRPNIEQFFGPGTRLTVL.

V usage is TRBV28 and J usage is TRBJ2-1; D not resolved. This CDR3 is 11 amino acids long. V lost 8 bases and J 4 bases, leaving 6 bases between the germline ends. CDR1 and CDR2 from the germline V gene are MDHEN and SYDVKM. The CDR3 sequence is CASRIYNEQFF. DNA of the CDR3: TGTGCCAGCCGGATTTACAATGAGCAGTTCTTC.

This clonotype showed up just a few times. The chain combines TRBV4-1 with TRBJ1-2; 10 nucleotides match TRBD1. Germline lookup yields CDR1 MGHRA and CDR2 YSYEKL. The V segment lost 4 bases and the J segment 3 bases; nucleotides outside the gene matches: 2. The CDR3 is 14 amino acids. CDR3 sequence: CASSPTGGDYGYTF. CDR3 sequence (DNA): TGCGCCAGCAGCCCGACAGGGGGCGACTATGGCTACACCTTC.

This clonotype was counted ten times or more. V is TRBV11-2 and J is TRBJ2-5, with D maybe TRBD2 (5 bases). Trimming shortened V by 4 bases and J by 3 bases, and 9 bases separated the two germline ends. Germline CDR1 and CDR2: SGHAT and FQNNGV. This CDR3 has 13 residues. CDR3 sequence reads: CASSSLAEETQYF. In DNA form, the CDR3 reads TGTGCCAGCAGCTCTCTAGCAGAAGAGACCCAGTACTTC.

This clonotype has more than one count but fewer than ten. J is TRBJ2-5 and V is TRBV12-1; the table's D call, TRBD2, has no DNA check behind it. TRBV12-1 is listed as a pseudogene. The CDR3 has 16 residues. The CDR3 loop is CASNRTGSGSAETQYF. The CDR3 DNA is TGTGCCAGCAACCGAACGGGTAGCGGGAGTGCTGAGACCCAGTACTTC.

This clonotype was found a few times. This chain's CDR3 is CAISGGQLSSYNSPLHF. The CDR3 DNA reads TGTGCCATCAGTGGGGGACAGCTGAGCTCCTATAATTCACCCCTCCACTTT. The V gene is TRBV10-3, the J gene TRBJ1-6, with 7 bases fitting TRBD1. The CDR3 extends over 17 amino acids. Germline V lookup: CDR1 ENHRY, CDR2 SYGVKD. The J segment lost 0 bases and the V segment lost 4 bases, leaving 6 bases of the junction unmatched.

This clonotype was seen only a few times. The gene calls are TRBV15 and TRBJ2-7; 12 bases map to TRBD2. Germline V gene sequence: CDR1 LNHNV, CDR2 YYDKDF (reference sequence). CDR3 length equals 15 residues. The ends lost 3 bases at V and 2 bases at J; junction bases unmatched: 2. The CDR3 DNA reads TGTGCCACCAGCAGCGGACTAGCGGGGACCTACGAGCAGTACTTC. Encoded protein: CATSSGLAGTYEQYF.

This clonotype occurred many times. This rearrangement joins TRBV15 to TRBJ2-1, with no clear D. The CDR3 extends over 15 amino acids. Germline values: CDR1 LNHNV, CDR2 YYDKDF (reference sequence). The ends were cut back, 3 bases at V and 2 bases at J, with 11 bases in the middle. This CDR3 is CATSSSGSPYNEQFF. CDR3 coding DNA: TGTGCCACCAGCAGTTCCGGGTCCCCCTACAATGAGCAGTTCTTC. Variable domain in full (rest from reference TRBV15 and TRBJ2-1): DAMVIQNPRYQVTQFGKPVTLSCSQTLNHNVMYWYQQKSSQAPKLLFHYYDKDFNNEADTPDNFQSRRPNTSFCFLDIRSPGLGDTAMYLCATSSSGSPYNEQFFGPGTRLTVL.

CDR3 amino acids: CASSQVQGNTEAFF. The CDR3 DNA follows: TGCGCCAGCAGCCAAGTACAGGGGAACACTGAAGCTTTCTTT. This chain uses TRBV4-1 with TRBJ1-1; TRBD1 is a possible D gene (6 bases). V shed 1 base and J shed 1 base, with 7 bases lying between them. CDR3 size: 14 residues. Looked up from germline, CDR1 is MGHRA and CDR2 is YSYEKL.

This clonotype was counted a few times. The CDR3 DNA is TGCAGCGCCCGGCCCGGTAGAGGGAGGAATGAGCAGTTCTTC. This codes for CSARPGRGRNEQFF. V usage is TRBV29-1 and J usage is TRBJ2-1; a possible D gene is TRBD2 (6 bases). The CDR3 extends over 14 amino acids. V lost 7 bases, J lost 7 bases, and 20 bases lay in between. Germline assignment: CDR1 SQVTM and CDR2 ANQGSEA.

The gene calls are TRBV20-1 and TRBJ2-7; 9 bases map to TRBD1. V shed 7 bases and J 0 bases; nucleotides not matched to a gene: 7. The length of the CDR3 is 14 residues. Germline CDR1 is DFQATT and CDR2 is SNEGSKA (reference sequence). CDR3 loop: CSVRDRESSYEQYF. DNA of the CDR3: TGCAGTGTTCGGGACAGGGAGAGCTCCTACGAGCAGTACTTC.

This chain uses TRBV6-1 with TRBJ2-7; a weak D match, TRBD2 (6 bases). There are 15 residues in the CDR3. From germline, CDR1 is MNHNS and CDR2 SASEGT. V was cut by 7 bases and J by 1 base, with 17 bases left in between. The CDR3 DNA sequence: TGTGCCAGCACAACCGGGGGTTATGGGTCCTACGAGCAGTACTTC. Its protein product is CASTTGGYGSYEQYF.

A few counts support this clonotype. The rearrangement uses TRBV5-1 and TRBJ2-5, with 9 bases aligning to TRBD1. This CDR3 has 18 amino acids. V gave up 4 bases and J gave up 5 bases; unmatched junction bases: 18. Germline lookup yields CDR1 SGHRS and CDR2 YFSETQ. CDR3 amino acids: CASSQGPIRDRVEETQYF. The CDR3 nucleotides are TGCGCCAGCAGCCAAGGCCCGATAAGGGACAGGGTGGAGGAGACCCAGTACTTC.